What follows are 29 T cell receptor beta chains derived from one specimen sequenced in a study of cytotoxic CD8 clonotypes in ibrutinib-treated CLL. Generated by immunoSEQ multiplex PCR, the TCRdb table keeps only in-frame clones and is missing some. The sample consists of about 35,000 clones, roughly two thirds of them appearing once. Sequences were derived from PBMCs, sampled at disease progression, from a patient treated with ibrutinib. Source of these receptors: a human donor with chronic lymphocytic leukemia.

This clone was counted between two and nine times. This chain connects TRBV5-1 to TRBJ2-3; TRBD2 might be the D (7 bases). Germline V gene data show CDR1 as SGHRS and CDR2 as YFSETQ. V was trimmed by 4 bases and J by 4 bases, leaving 13 bases between them. The CDR3 has 14 amino acids. DNA for the CDR3: TGCGCCAGCAGCCCGACGGGGGGCCCAGATACGCAGTATTTT. It specifies CASSPTGGPDTQYF.

The chain is built from TRBV6-6 and TRBJ2-5; no clear D. The CDR3 consists of 15 residues. Germline CDR1 MNHNY, CDR2 SVGAGI (reference sequence). V gave up 4 bases and J gave up 0 bases, with 12 bases separating them. The CDR3 protein is CASSSDMDYQETQYF. In DNA form, the CDR3 reads TGTGCCAGCAGTTCAGACATGGATTACCAAGAGACCCAGTACTTC.

This chain uses TRBV19 with TRBJ2-6; 7 bases are a match to TRBD2. With V trimmed by 4 bases and J by 4 bases, 7 bases remained unmatched. The CDR3 loop spans 16 amino acids. Germline V gives CDR1 LNHDA, CDR2 SQIVND (reference sequence). The CDR3 spells CASSNIGGTGANVLTF. The DNA for the CDR3 is TGTGCCAGTAGTAATATCGGGGGGACCGGGGCCAACGTCCTGACTTTC.

V and J are TRBV19 and TRBJ2-1; 7 nucleotides agree with TRBD2. This CDR3 is built from 14 residues. V lost 3 bases, J lost 3 bases, and 2 bases stayed unmatched. CDR1 and CDR2 from the germline V gene are LNHDA and SQIVND (reference sequence). The CDR3: CASSMSGDYNEQFF. The CDR3 nucleotides read TGTGCCAGTAGTATGAGCGGGGACTACAATGAGCAGTTCTTC.

The chain joins TRBV5-6 to TRBJ1-2; D might be TRBD1 (5 bases). The CDR3 loop spans 16 amino acids. V dropped 4 bases and J dropped 0 bases, with 16 bases sitting between them. Germline V gene sequence: CDR1 SGHDT, CDR2 YYEEEE. CDR3 coding DNA: TGTGCCAGCAGCATGGGGACTTACCGAGCTAACTATGGCTACACCTTC. Translating gives CASSMGTYRANYGYTF. Using reference TRBV5-6 and TRBJ1-2 for the parts outside the CDR3, the full variable domain is DAGVTQSPTHLIKTRGQQVTLRCSPKSGHDTVSWYQQALGQGPQFIFQYYEEEERQRGNFPDRFSGHQFPNYSSELNVNALLLGDSALYLCASSMGTYRANYGYTFGSGTRLTVV.

The chain joins TRBV6-1 to TRBJ1-1; weak D call: TRBD1 (5 bases). The CDR3 spans 16 residues. Germline CDR1 MNHNS, CDR2 SASEGT. V was cut by 4 bases and J by 1 base, with 16 bases left in between. In DNA form, the CDR3 reads TGTGCCAGCAGTGCTGGACACCTTTTGGGGAACACTGAAGCTTTCTTT. The encoded protein is CASSAGHLLGNTEAFF.

V is TRBV19 and J is TRBJ1-5, with D possibly matching TRBD1 (5 bases). CDR3 length equals 17 residues. Per germline, CDR1 LNHDA and CDR2 SQIVND (reference sequence). V shed 5 bases and J shed 0 bases, with 17 bases lying between them. The CDR3 is CASSAPGLDNSNQPQHF. The CDR3 DNA is TGTGCCAGTAGTGCCCCGGGGCTCGATAATAGCAATCAGCCCCAGCATTTT.

The CDR3 is CASSFTTSGGVNEQFF. The CDR3 bases are TGTGCCAGCAGCTTTACGACTAGCGGGGGAGTCAATGAGCAGTTCTTC. V is TRBV7-9 and J is TRBJ2-1; TRBD2 aligns across 12 bases. The V gene end was trimmed by 3 bases and the J gene end by 6 bases; junction bases not matched to a gene: 6. Germline V gene sequence: CDR1 SEHNR, CDR2 FQNEAQ (reference sequence). There are 16 residues in the CDR3.

This clone was seen a single time. The chain's CDR3 is CASSEWGYTF. The CDR3 DNA reads TGTGCCAGCAGTGAGTGGGGCTACACCTTC. V and J are TRBV6-1 and TRBJ1-2; the D is unclear. Germline values: CDR1 MNHNS, CDR2 SASEGT. Trimming cost V 3 bases and J 8 bases, with 4 bases left between them. The CDR3 runs 10 residues.

Judged by abundance, this clone is medium-sized (0.01 to 0.1%). In DNA, the CDR3 is TGTGCCAGCAGCAACTTTCGGCCAGGGCTTTGCGAAAAACTGTTTTTT. It specifies CASSNFRPGLCEKLFF. The chain employs TRBV21-1 and TRBJ1-4; TRBD1, the table's D call, was not compared with the DNA. TRBV21-1 is a pseudogene. The CDR3 consists of 16 residues.

CDR3: CASSPTSQPQHF. CDR3 in DNA: TGTGCCAGCAGCCCGACATCTCAGCCCCAGCATTTT. The rearrangement links TRBV7-9 to TRBJ1-5; D remains unclear. Deletions cut 5 bases from V and 6 bases from J, with 8 bases between. The CDR3 extends over 12 amino acids. Germline lookup yields CDR1 SEHNR and CDR2 FQNEAQ (reference sequence).

The V gene is TRBV9, the J gene TRBJ2-3; TRBD2 matches at 13 bases. Germline V gives CDR1 SGDLS, CDR2 YYNGEE. This CDR3 has 14 amino acids. V lost 4 bases, J lost 10 bases, and 6 bases stayed unmatched. CDR3 sequence: CASSPTSGGAPQYF. The DNA of the CDR3 is TGTGCCAGCAGCCCAACTAGCGGGGGGGCCCCGCAGTATTTT.

This rearrangement joins TRBV6-1 to TRBJ2-5, with TRBD1 as a possible D gene (5 bases). Germline lookup yields CDR1 MNHNS and CDR2 SASEGT. V lost 8 bases and J 5 bases, leaving 12 bases between the germline ends. This CDR3 is 12 amino acids long. DNA for the CDR3: TGTGCCAGCCTCCAGGGTTGGGAGACCCAGTACTTC. Translating gives CASLQGWETQYF.

This clone was observed once. The chain has TRBV19 and TRBJ1-2; 9 nucleotides match TRBD1. The germline V gene encodes CDR1 LNHDA and CDR2 SQIVND (reference sequence). There are 18 residues in the CDR3. With V trimmed by 5 bases and J by 0 bases, 13 bases remained unmatched. For the CDR3, the DNA is TGTGCCAGTAGTCCCGTTTTTTGGACAGGGGAAGCTAACTATGGCTACACCTTC. Amino acids: CASSPVFWTGEANYGYTF.

This clone was seen more than once but under ten times. The junction departs from the called germline gene at one end, perhaps through a read error. The V and J genes are TRBV5-1 and TRBJ1-6; 7 positions match TRBD1. CDR3 length: 15 amino acids. Germline-derived CDR1 and CDR2 are SGHRS and YFSETQ. Here the CDR3 reads CASTLGTANESPLHF. CDR3 bases: TGCGCCAGCACCTTGGGGACAGCTAATGAATCACCCCTCCACTTT. Using reference TRBV5-1 and TRBJ1-6 for the parts outside the CDR3, the full variable domain is KAGVTQTPRYLIKTRGQQVTLSCSPISGHRSVSWYQQTPGQGLQFLFEYFSETQRNKGNFPGRFSGRQFSNSRSEMNVSTLELGDSALYLCASTLGTANESPLHFGNGTRLTVT.

This chain joins TRBV5-6 and TRBJ2-3, with 9 nucleotides matching TRBD1. Per germline, CDR1 SGHDT and CDR2 YYEEEE. The ends lost 5 bases at V and 6 bases at J; junction bases unmatched: 7. The CDR3 spans 14 residues. CDR3 nucleotide sequence: TGTGCCAGCAGTTCCGGGACAGGGCTCGATACGCAGTATTTT. Translation gives CASSSGTGLDTQYF.

For this clone: At one boundary the junction diverges from the germline segment, which might be a read error. The sample has other DNA sequences that encode this CDR3 too. The CDR3 DNA reads as TGTGCTAGCAGCGTAGAGGGCGTGGGCGATGAGCAGTTCTTC. Protein product: CASSVEGVGDEQFF. The J gene is TRBJ2-1, the V gene TRBV9; the D gene is possibly TRBD2 (5 bases). CDR1 is SGDLS and CDR2 is YYNGEE in the germline V gene. This CDR3 has 14 amino acids.

This clone was detected a few times. V and J are TRBV11-2 and TRBJ2-6; 8 bases fit TRBD1. CDR3 length: 16 residues. Losses at the gene ends were 6 bases for V and 3 bases for J; bases not matched to a gene: 7. Germline CDR1 is SGHAT and CDR2 is FQNNGV. In DNA, the CDR3 is TGTGCCAGCAGACGGACAGGGCAGTTTGGGGCCAACGTCCTGACTTTC. It yields the protein CASRRTGQFGANVLTF.

CDR3 residues: CASSESGYGYTF. In DNA, the CDR3 is TGCGCCAGCAGTGAGTCCGGCTATGGCTACACCTTC. The chain carries TRBV10-1 and TRBJ1-2; D not certain. The CDR3 spans 12 residues. The ends were cut back, 0 bases at V and 4 bases at J, with 3 bases in the middle. Germline V gene lookup returns CDR1 WNHNN and CDR2 SYGVQD (reference sequence).

In this sample, this clone turned up a few times. The chain recombines TRBV11-2 with TRBJ2-5, with TRBD1 as a possible D gene (6 bases). This CDR3 contains 16 residues. The germline V and J ends were trimmed by 3 bases and 0 bases, with 14 bases remaining between them. The germline gives CDR1 SGHAT, CDR2 FQNNGV. The CDR3 region is CASSFIGGGYQETQYF. The CDR3 nucleotides read TGTGCCAGCAGCTTTATAGGGGGTGGCTACCAAGAGACCCAGTACTTC.

V and J are TRBV4-1 and TRBJ2-5, with D unresolved. Between the trimmed V and J ends, which lost 3 bases and 1 base, there was a span of 15 bases. The CDR3 sequence is 16 residues long. CDR1 is MGHRA and CDR2 is YSYEKL in the germline V gene. In DNA, the CDR3 is TGCGCCAGCAGCCAGTTCCAGGCCCCAGGCCAAGAGACCCAGTACTTC. This gives the protein CASSQFQAPGQETQYF.

The rearrangement links TRBV11-2 to TRBJ2-7; tentatively, D is TRBD1 (6 bases). CDR1 is SGHAT and CDR2 is FQNNGV in the germline V gene. V dropped 5 bases and J dropped 0 bases, with 11 bases sitting between them. The CDR3 is 14 residues long. Here the CDR3 reads CASSLTTGSYEQYF. For the CDR3, the DNA is TGTGCCAGCAGCCTTACGACAGGCTCCTACGAGCAGTACTTC.

The chain recombines TRBV2 with TRBJ2-3; TRBD2 agrees at 7 bases. The CDR3 runs to 13 residues. V was pared by 7 bases and J by 5 bases, with 6 bases of the junction left unmatched. Germline assignment: CDR1 SNHLY and CDR2 FYNNEI. CDR3 loop: CASMSGDGDTQYF. Here the CDR3 DNA reads TGTGCCAGCATGAGCGGGGATGGAGATACGCAGTATTTT.

This clone was picked up a small number of times. The rearrangement links TRBV4-1 to TRBJ2-3, with unresolved D. The CDR3 contains 15 residues. Germline CDR1 reads MGHRA; CDR2 reads YSYEKL. Trimming left V 0 bases short and J 0 bases short, with 7 bases between. CDR3 bases: TGCGCCAGCAGCCAAGAAGGGTTAAGCACAGATACGCAGTATTTT. It translates to CASSQEGLSTDTQYF.

The rearrangement links TRBV9 to TRBJ1-4, with D possibly being TRBD1 (5 bases). Germline loops: CDR1 SGDLS, CDR2 YYNGEE. The CDR3 consists of 13 residues. V was shortened by 3 bases and J by 8 bases, with 11 bases between the two germline ends. The CDR3 DNA reads TGTGCCAGCAGCGCCGGAGGGACCGAAAAACTGTTTTTT. Translated, it gives CASSAGGTEKLFF. The complete variable domain, with remaining parts taken from reference TRBV9 and TRBJ1-4, reads DSGVTQTPKHLITATGQRVTLRCSPRSGDLSVYWYQQSLDQGLQFLIQYYNGEERAKGNILERFSAQQFPDLHSELNLSSLELGDSALYFCASSAGGTEKLFFGSGTQLSVL.

The chain couples TRBV2 to TRBJ2-3; 10 bases are a match to TRBD2. The CDR3 runs to 15 residues. The V and J ends lost 10 bases and 1 base, in that order; junction bases with no gene match: 8. Germline CDR1 reads SNHLY; CDR2 reads FYNNEI. CDR3 sequence reads: CATGPLAGGTDTQYF. CDR3 sequence (DNA): TGTGCCACCGGCCCCCTAGCGGGGGGCACAGATACGCAGTATTTT.

The V call is TRBV19, the J call TRBJ2-6; no firm D call. Per the germline V gene, CDR1 is LNHDA and CDR2 is SQIVND (reference sequence). CDR3 length: 17 residues. Trimming removed 6 bases from V and 0 bases from J, with 15 bases in between. The CDR3 region is CASSPAAAASGANVLTF. Here the CDR3 DNA reads TGTGCCAGTAGCCCGGCGGCGGCTGCCTCTGGGGCCAACGTCCTGACTTTC.

J is TRBJ2-5 and V is TRBV11-2; 11 bases align to TRBD2. This CDR3 region has 17 residues. The germline gives CDR1 SGHAT, CDR2 FQNNGV. J gave up 5 bases and V 1 base, and 9 bases lay outside the gene matches. CDR3 nucleotides: TGTGCCAGCAGCTTAGGGTGGGGTAGCGGGGGGGCCGAGACCCAGTACTTC. Its translation: CASSLGWGSGGAETQYF. Using reference TRBV11-2 and TRBJ2-5 for the parts outside the CDR3, the full variable domain is EAGVAQSPRYKIIEKRQSVAFWCNPISGHATLYWYQQILGQGPKLLIQFQNNGVVDDSQLPKDRFSAERLKGVDSTLKIQPAKLEDSAVYLCASSLGWGSGGAETQYFGPGTRLLVL.

The genes are TRBV19 and TRBJ1-2, with 8 positions matching TRBD1. The germline V gene encodes CDR1 LNHDA and CDR2 SQIVND (reference sequence). The CDR3 has 13 amino acids. With V trimmed by 7 bases and J by 2 bases, 3 bases remained unmatched. The CDR3 loop reads CASMGQVNYGYTF. CDR3 nucleotides: TGTGCCAGTATGGGACAGGTGAACTATGGCTACACCTTC.